This TCR beta chain was profiled in a study of shared clonotypes between healthy human individuals. The assay was immunoSEQ multiplex PCR, and TCRdb's table has in-frame clones only and misses some. Among around 990,000 clones listed, approximately 77% were seen once. Material for sequencing was memory CD4+ T cells from PBMCs. Subset defined: CD45RA-negative fraction. This TCR was sampled from a man aged 18 to 29 in good health. Some clones in this sample may be carry-over from other donors' samples.

The CDR3 reads CASSRPGKNEQFF. Here the CDR3 DNA reads TGTGCCAGCAGCCGCCCGGGAAAGAATGAGCAGTTCTTC. This chain uses TRBV7-2 with TRBJ2-1; a possible D gene is TRBD2 (5 bases). V was shortened by 5 bases and J by 7 bases, with 12 bases between the two germline ends. The CDR3 is 13 residues long. Germline V lookup: CDR1 SGHTA, CDR2 FQGNSA.